This T cell receptor (beta chain) stems from a study of human T cells and chemical hapten exposure. This clonotype showed up many times. What it recognizes is unknown. Study conclusions and caveats: TCRs at a frequency above 1 in 1000 stayed unchanged with DPC sensitization.

Stated time point: healthy volunteer bleed at 2 weeks. Unfractionated whole blood was the source of the extracted total RNA. Unique molecular identifiers were linked by the library to individual cDNA molecules. Authors' analysis steps: Sample-level TCR yields exhibited a median of around 90,000, with a range of roughly 20,000 to 750,000. Via MiXCR, TCRdb re-called the RACE reads, giving one row per CDR3 protein. TCRdb's processing, not the authors' own work, is the source of the V and J calls. The sample holds 35,000 to 50,000 distinct CDR3 sequences, around 4.5% seen once. The CDR3 runs to 17 residues. J gave up 5 bases and V 8 bases, and 17 bases lay outside the gene matches. Germline assignment: CDR1 LGHDT and CDR2 YNNKEL (reference sequence).

Sequencing used whole blood. The chain joins TRBV3-1 to TRBJ2-1, with TRBD2 matching 8 bases. The sequence came from a female donor in good health. Some clones in this sample may be carry-over from other donors' samples. CDR3 sequence reads: CASGHPGVTSEDNEQFF. The CDR3 DNA is TGTGCCAGCGGACACCCCGGGGTGACTAGCGAAGACAATGAGCAGTTCTTC.